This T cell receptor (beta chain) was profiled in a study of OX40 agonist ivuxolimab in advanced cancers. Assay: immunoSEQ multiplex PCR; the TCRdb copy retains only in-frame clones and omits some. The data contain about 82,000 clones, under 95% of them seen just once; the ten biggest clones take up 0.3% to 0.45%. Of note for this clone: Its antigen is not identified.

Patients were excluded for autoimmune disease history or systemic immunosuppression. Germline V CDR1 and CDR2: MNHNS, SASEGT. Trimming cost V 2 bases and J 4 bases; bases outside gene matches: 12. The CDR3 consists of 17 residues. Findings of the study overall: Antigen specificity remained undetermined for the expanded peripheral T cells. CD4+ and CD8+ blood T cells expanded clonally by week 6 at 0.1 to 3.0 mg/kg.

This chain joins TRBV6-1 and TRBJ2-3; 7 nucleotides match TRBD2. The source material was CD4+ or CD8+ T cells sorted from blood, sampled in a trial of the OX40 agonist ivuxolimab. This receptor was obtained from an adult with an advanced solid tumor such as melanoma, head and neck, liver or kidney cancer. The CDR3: CASSENGGGSGPDTQYF. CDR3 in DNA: TGTGCCAGCAGTGAAAACGGCGGCGGGAGTGGCCCAGATACGCAGTATTTT.